Presented here are 2 T cell receptor beta chains from one specimen sequenced in a study of T cells in Graves' hyperthyroidism and ophthalmopathy. Using RNA transcripts as the source, TCR beta CDR3 regions were amplified. In the first-round RT-PCR of the TCR CDR3, the HTBI primer set was used. TCRdb called the multiplex PCR reads again in MiXCR, with one record for every CDR3 protein. The data hold approximately 400,000 distinct CDR3 sequences, with 15% to 19% observed a single time. Sample: blood. Receptors originate from a woman aged 18 to 35 with Graves' hyperthyroidism.

This clonotype was seen repeatedly, ten times or more. The V call is TRBV5-1, the J call TRBJ1-1; the D gene is possibly TRBD1 (6 bases). This CDR3 is built from 12 residues. Per germline, CDR1 SGHRS and CDR2 YFSETQ. V lost 1 base, J lost 10 bases, and 11 bases lay in between. In nucleotides, the CDR3 is TGCGCCAGCAGCTTGCAGGGGTACGGAGCTTTCTTT. Protein: CASSLQGYGAFF.

On this clonotype itself: A read error is possible here, since a much larger clone lies one base away. No conserved phenylalanine or tryptophan is present at the end of the CDR3, so a read error is the likely explanation. The rearrangement links TRBV20-1 to TRBJ1-2; TRBD1 matches 9 bases. The CDR3 totals 13 residues. Unmatched junction bases numbered 6, after V lost 6 bases and J lost 4 bases. CDR1 DFQATT and CDR2 SNEGSKA come from the germline V gene (reference sequence). This CDR3 is CSARDRVGYGYTL. CDR3 sequence (DNA): TGCAGTGCCCGGGACAGGGTGGGCTATGGCTACACCCTC.